Below, 24 T cell receptor beta chains from the same sample are listed, as sequenced in a study of blood T cell repertoires in COVID-19. TCRdb's table, derived via immunoSEQ multiplex PCR, lists solely in-frame clones and lacks some. The profile shows 90,000 to 100,000 clones, 90% of them singletons. Sequencing was performed on peripheral blood. Receptors originate from a man in his forties or fifties with acute or convalescent COVID-19.

The chain couples TRBV4-1 to TRBJ2-5, with D unclear. Germline CDR1 and CDR2: MGHRA and YSYEKL. Trimming cost V 1 base and J 0 bases, with 6 bases left between them. This CDR3 contains 14 residues. The CDR3 reads CASSQVIHQETQYF. In nucleotides, the CDR3 is TGCGCCAGCAGCCAAGTTATCCACCAAGAGACCCAGTACTTC.

The chain employs TRBV6-1 and TRBJ2-7; 10 bases align to TRBD2. The CDR3 runs 13 residues. V shed 5 bases and J 3 bases; nucleotides not matched to a gene: 1. CDR1 is MNHNS, CDR2 SASEGT, per germline. CDR3 in DNA: TGTGCCAGCAGTTGGACTAGCGGCTACGAGCAGTACTTC. Translation: CASSWTSGYEQYF.

The chain is built from TRBV27 and TRBJ2-1; 11 bases are a match to TRBD2. Unmatched junction bases numbered 5, after V lost 6 bases and J lost 4 bases. In germline, CDR1 is MNHEY, CDR2 SMNVEV (reference sequence). The CDR3 consists of 15 residues. CDR3: CASRSGTSGYNEQFF. CDR3 nucleotides: TGTGCCAGCAGATCCGGGACTAGCGGTTACAATGAGCAGTTCTTC.

The chain recombines TRBV5-1 with TRBJ1-5, with D perhaps matching TRBD1 (5 bases). Between the trimmed V and J ends, which lost 6 bases and 5 bases, there was a span of 18 bases. The CDR3 has 15 amino acids. Looked up from germline, CDR1 is SGHRS and CDR2 is YFSETQ. The CDR3 sequence is CASKWFAGTDQPQHF. The CDR3, as DNA: TGCGCCAGCAAATGGTTTGCGGGGACCGATCAGCCCCAGCATTTT.

The chain joins TRBV6-5 to TRBJ2-1; no clear D gene. This CDR3 contains 13 residues. The germline CDR1 and CDR2 sequences are MNHEY and SVGAGI. V was shortened by 1 base and J by 9 bases, with 10 bases between the two germline ends. CDR3 residues: CASSYWADGEQFF. In nucleotides, the CDR3 is TGTGCCAGCAGTTACTGGGCAGACGGTGAGCAGTTCTTC.

There are a few counts of this clone. Written as DNA, the CDR3 is TGTGCCAGCAGACAACAGGGGGCGCGGGAGACCCAGTACTTC. Protein: CASRQQGARETQYF. The V call is TRBV7-9, the J call TRBJ2-5; 9 bases are a match to TRBD1. The junction had 7 bases not matched to a gene; V was cut back by 6 bases and J by 5 bases. CDR1 SEHNR and CDR2 FQNEAQ come from the germline V gene (reference sequence). The length of the CDR3 is 14 residues.

This rearrangement joins TRBV24-1 to TRBJ1-2, with TRBD1 matching over 7 bases. Germline CDR1 reads KGHDR; CDR2 reads SFDVKD. Trimming took 4 bases from V and 4 from J; bases not matched to a gene: 11. The CDR3 sequence is 16 residues long. CDR3 bases: TGTGCCACCAGTGACTCACCCACGACAGGGACCTATGGCTACACCTTC. Its protein is CATSDSPTTGTYGYTF.

The chain couples TRBV29-1 to TRBJ2-2; 7 bases agree with TRBD1. The length of the CDR3 is 13 residues. Germline V gene data show CDR1 as SQVTM and CDR2 as ANQGSEA. J was trimmed by 6 bases and V by 5 bases; bases with no gene match: 6. This chain's CDR3 is CSVPGQGAGELFF. CDR3 bases: TGCAGCGTTCCGGGGCAGGGGGCCGGGGAGCTGTTTTTT.

The chain couples TRBV5-1 to TRBJ2-5; 8 bases are a match to TRBD1. The CDR3 totals 15 residues. Trimming removed 0 bases from V and 5 bases from J; junction bases left unmatched: 6. Germline V gene data show CDR1 as SGHRS and CDR2 as YFSETQ. CDR3 sequence: CASSLEDRVGETQYF. In DNA form, the CDR3 reads TGCGCCAGCAGCTTGGAGGACAGGGTGGGGGAGACCCAGTACTTC.

This chain connects TRBV6-5 to TRBJ2-5; TRBD1 matches at 12 bases. The J segment lost 5 bases and the V segment lost 8 bases, leaving 9 bases of the junction unmatched. Germline V gene lookup returns CDR1 MNHEY and CDR2 SVGAGI. The CDR3 consists of 15 residues. CDR3 region: CASETGTGGRETQYF. In DNA form, the CDR3 reads TGTGCCAGCGAGACCGGGACAGGGGGCAGGGAGACCCAGTACTTC.

The CDR3 spells CASSLEQGISTDTQYF. For the CDR3, the DNA is TGCGCCAGCAGCTTGGAACAGGGGATTAGCACAGATACGCAGTATTTT. This chain connects TRBV5-1 to TRBJ2-3, with 7 bases fitting TRBD1. The CDR3 is made up of 16 amino acids. Trimming at V came to 0 bases and at J to 0 bases, leaving 4 bases not matched to a gene. The V gene's germline CDR1 is SGHRS and CDR2 YFSETQ.

The chain recombines TRBV25-1 with TRBJ1-2; TRBD1 matches at 7 bases. This CDR3 spans 14 amino acids. V lost 4 bases and J lost 2; bases outside the gene matches: 4. Germline values: CDR1 MGHDK, CDR2 SYGVNS. CDR3: CASSARQGNYGYTF. CDR3 sequence (DNA): TGTGCCAGCAGTGCAAGACAGGGAAACTATGGCTACACCTTC.

The V call is TRBV6-1, the J call TRBJ2-1, with D uncertain. The CDR3 is 17 amino acids. The ends were cut back, 2 bases at V and 1 base at J, with 15 bases in the middle. Germline V gene lookup returns CDR1 MNHNS and CDR2 SASEGT. The CDR3 protein is CASSESRLVGSYNEQFF. The CDR3 DNA is TGTGCCAGCAGTGAATCTCGGCTAGTTGGTTCCTACAATGAGCAGTTCTTC.

The V call is TRBV2, the J call TRBJ1-1; 7 nucleotides agree with TRBD1. Germline V gene sequence: CDR1 SNHLY, CDR2 FYNNEI. V was clipped by 9 bases and J by 1 base; unmatched bases: 14. This CDR3 is 16 amino acids long. DNA of the CDR3: TGTGCCAGGACAAAACCAGGGGGAACAGGGAACACTGAAGCTTTCTTT. The encoded protein is CARTKPGGTGNTEAFF.

The chain combines TRBV7-6 with TRBJ1-3, with D uncertain. CDR3 length: 17 amino acids. In germline, CDR1 is SGHVS, CDR2 FNYEAQ. Trimming cost V 5 bases and J 0 bases, with 17 bases left between them. The CDR3: CASSLDIQALSGNTIYF. CDR3 in DNA: TGTGCCAGCAGCCTAGACATTCAGGCCCTCTCTGGAAACACCATATATTTT.

The J gene is TRBJ1-5, the V gene TRBV5-5, with D possibly being TRBD1 (5 bases). The CDR3 contains 15 residues. CDR1 and CDR2 (germline): SGHKS, YYEKEE (reference sequence). V shed 1 base and J shed 11 bases, with 19 bases lying between them. For the CDR3, the DNA is TGTGCCAGCAGCTTGTCCCTGGACATTTTGGGGTCCCAGCATTTT. It codes for CASSLSLDILGSQHF.

The chain carries TRBV2 and TRBJ2-7, with 7 bases fitting TRBD1. Germline CDR1 reads SNHLY; CDR2 reads FYNNEI. This CDR3 has 14 amino acids. V lost 10 bases, J lost 2 bases, and 11 bases stayed unmatched. CDR3 DNA: TGTGCCAAGACCCACTTGACAGGGACCTACGAGCAGTACTTC. Protein: CAKTHLTGTYEQYF.

The chain employs TRBV5-4 and TRBJ2-5; possibly TRBD2 for D (7 bases). Trimming removed 6 bases at V and 5 bases at J, with 14 bases between. Germline-derived CDR1 and CDR2 are SGHNT and YYREEE (reference sequence). This CDR3 spans 13 amino acids. CDR3 loop: CASMGGRVETQYF. The CDR3 nucleotides are TGTGCCAGCATGGGGGGGCGCGTGGAGACCCAGTACTTC.

The rearrangement uses TRBV9 and TRBJ2-6; tentatively, D is TRBD2 (6 bases). From germline, CDR1 is SGDLS and CDR2 YYNGEE. This CDR3 has 15 amino acids. V was pared by 2 bases and J by 0 bases, with 6 bases between. The CDR3 region is CASSVGGSGANVLTF. CDR3 nucleotides: TGTGCCAGCAGCGTCGGGGGCTCTGGGGCCAACGTCCTGACTTTC. Full variable domain (remainder filled in from reference TRBV9 and TRBJ2-6): DSGVTQTPKHLITATGQRVTLRCSPRSGDLSVYWYQQSLDQGLQFLIQYYNGEERAKGNILERFSAQQFPDLHSELNLSSLELGDSALYFCASSVGGSGANVLTFGAGSRLTVL.

The rearrangement joins TRBV5-1 to TRBJ1-6, with D hard to call. V shed 4 bases and J shed 11 bases, with 16 bases lying between them. In germline, CDR1 is SGHRS, CDR2 YFSETQ. The CDR3 consists of 14 residues. The CDR3 nucleotides read TGCGCCAGCAGCAGGGCAGGAGGTGAGGCACCCCTCCACTTT. Amino acids: CASSRAGGEAPLHF.

J is TRBJ2-1 and V is TRBV12-5, with D unresolved. V was shortened by 6 bases and J by 5 bases, with 8 bases between the two germline ends. This CDR3 has 12 amino acids. Germline assignment: CDR1 LGHNT and CDR2 FRNRAP. CDR3 nucleotides: TGTGCTAGTGGCCCCACAGACAATGAGCAGTTCTTC. Its protein is CASGPTDNEQFF. The variable domain in full, with the rest retrieved from reference TRBV12-5 and TRBJ2-1, is DARVTQTPRHKVTEMGQEVTMRCQPILGHNTVFWYRQTMMQGLELLAYFRNRAPLDDSGMPKDRFSAEMPDATLATLKIQPSEPRDSAVYFCASGPTDNEQFFGPGTRLTVL.

The CDR3 DNA follows: TGTGCCAGTAGTTCACGCGGGACAGGGAGTCCCAAGCGGGAGCAGTACTTC. Translation gives CASSSRGTGSPKREQYF. The rearrangement links TRBV19 to TRBJ2-7, with TRBD1 matching over 9 bases. The ends lost 5 bases at V and 7 bases at J; junction bases unmatched: 18. The CDR3 contains 17 residues. The germline CDR1 and CDR2 sequences are LNHDA and SQIVND (reference sequence).

This clone was seen a single time. Here the CDR3 DNA reads TGTGCCAGCAGCTCTCCTAGCGGGAGGGCCACAGATACGCAGTATTTT. Translated, it gives CASSSPSGRATDTQYF. This rearrangement joins TRBV7-9 to TRBJ2-3, with TRBD2 identical over 12 bases. Germline CDR1 reads SEHNR; CDR2 reads FQNEAQ (reference sequence). The CDR3 totals 16 residues. The junction had 4 bases not matched to a gene; V was cut back by 4 bases and J by 2 bases.

As regards this clone: The same CDR3 can be traced to other DNA sequences in this sample. This rearrangement joins TRBV9 to TRBJ2-2; 9 positions agree with TRBD2. This CDR3 has 16 amino acids. The V segment lost 0 bases and the J segment 0 bases; nucleotides outside the gene matches: 0. Germline values: CDR1 SGDLS, CDR2 YYNGEE. CDR3 protein: CASSVVAGANTGELFF. In nucleotides, the CDR3 is TGTGCCAGCAGCGTAGTAGCGGGAGCGAACACCGGGGAGCTGTTTTTT.